This entry concerns a single T cell receptor (beta chain). Germline assignment: CDR1 SGDLS and CDR2 YYNGEE. The CDR3 loop spans 16 amino acids. V dropped 4 bases and J dropped 5 bases, with 21 bases sitting between them. The repertoire was sequenced with immunoSEQ multiplex PCR; TCRdb's copy has only in-frame clones and lacks some. The table includes approximately 150,000 clones, approximately 87% detected once. The data are from a study of blood T cell repertoires in COVID-19. The sequence was collected from a woman aged 45 to 65 with active or convalescent COVID-19. The specimen sequenced was peripheral blood. V and J are TRBV9 and TRBJ2-5; D gene ambiguous. The CDR3 bases are TGTGCCAGCAGCCCGACGGCGCTCGGATACGGGGAGACCCAGTACTTC. This sequence encodes CASSPTALGYGETQYF.